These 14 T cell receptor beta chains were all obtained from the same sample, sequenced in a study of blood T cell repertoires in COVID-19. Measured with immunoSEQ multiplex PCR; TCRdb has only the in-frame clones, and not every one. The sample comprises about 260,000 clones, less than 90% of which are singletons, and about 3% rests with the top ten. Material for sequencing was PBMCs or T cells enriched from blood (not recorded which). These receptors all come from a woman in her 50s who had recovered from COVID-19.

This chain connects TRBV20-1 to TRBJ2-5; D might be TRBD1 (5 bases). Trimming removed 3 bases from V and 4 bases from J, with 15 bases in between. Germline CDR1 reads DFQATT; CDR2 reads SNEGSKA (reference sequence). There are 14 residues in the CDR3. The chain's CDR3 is CSASGQGISETQYF. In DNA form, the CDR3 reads TGCAGTGCTAGTGGTCAGGGTATCTCAGAGACCCAGTACTTC.

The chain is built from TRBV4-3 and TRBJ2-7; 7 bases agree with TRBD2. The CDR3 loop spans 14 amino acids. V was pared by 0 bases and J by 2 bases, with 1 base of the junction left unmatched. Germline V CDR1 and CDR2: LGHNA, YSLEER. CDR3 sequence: CASSQDGGAYEQYF. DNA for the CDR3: TGCGCCAGCAGCCAAGATGGGGGGGCCTACGAGCAGTACTTC.

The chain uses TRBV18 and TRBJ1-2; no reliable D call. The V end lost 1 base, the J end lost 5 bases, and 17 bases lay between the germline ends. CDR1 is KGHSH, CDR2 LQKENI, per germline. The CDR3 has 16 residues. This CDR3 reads CASSPLPRSGGYGYTF. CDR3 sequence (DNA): TGTGCCAGCTCACCACTACCTCGTTCGGGAGGGTATGGCTACACCTTC.

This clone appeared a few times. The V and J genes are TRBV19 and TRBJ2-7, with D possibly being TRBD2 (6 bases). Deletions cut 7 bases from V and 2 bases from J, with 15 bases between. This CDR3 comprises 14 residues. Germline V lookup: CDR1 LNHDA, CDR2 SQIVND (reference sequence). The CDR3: CASKSAGSTYEQYF. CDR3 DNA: TGTGCCAGTAAATCCGCGGGGTCTACCTACGAGCAGTACTTC.

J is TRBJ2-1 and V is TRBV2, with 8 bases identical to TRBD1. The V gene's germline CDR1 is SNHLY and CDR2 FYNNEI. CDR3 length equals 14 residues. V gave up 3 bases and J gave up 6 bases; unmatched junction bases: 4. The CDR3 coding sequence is TGTGCCAGCAGTGATGGACAGGGATTCAATGAGCAGTTCTTC. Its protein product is CASSDGQGFNEQFF.

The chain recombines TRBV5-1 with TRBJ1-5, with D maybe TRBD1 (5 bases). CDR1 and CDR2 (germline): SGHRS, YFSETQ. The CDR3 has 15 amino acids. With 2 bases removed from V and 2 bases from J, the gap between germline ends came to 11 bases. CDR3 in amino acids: CASSFDSPGNQPQHF. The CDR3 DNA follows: TGCGCCAGCAGCTTCGACAGCCCAGGCAATCAGCCCCAGCATTTT.

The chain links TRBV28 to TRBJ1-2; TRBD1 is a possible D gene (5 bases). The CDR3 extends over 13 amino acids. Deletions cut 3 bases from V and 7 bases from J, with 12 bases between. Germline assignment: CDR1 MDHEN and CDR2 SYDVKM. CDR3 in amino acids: CASSLAGFVGYTF. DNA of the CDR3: TGTGCCAGCAGTTTGGCAGGGTTCGTTGGCTACACCTTC.

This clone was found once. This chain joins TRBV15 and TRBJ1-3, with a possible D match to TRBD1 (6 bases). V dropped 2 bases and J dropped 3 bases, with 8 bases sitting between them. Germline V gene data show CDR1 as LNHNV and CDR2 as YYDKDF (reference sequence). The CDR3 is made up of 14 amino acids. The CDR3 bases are TGTGCCACCAGCAGACAGGGGTTTGGAAACACCATATATTTT. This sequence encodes CATSRQGFGNTIYF.

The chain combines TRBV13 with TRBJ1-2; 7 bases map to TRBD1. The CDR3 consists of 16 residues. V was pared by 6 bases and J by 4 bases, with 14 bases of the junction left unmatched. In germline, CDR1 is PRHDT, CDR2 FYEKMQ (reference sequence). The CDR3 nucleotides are TGTGCCAGCAGAGCGAAAAGACAGGGAATAAGCTATGGCTACACCTTC. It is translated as CASRAKRQGISYGYTF.

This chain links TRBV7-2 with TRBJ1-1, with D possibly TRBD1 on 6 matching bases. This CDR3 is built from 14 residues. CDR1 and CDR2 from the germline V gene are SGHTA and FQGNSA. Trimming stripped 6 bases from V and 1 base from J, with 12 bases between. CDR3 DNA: TGTGCCAGCAGGTTGGGGGCTTCGAACACTGAAGCTTTCTTT. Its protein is CASRLGASNTEAFF.

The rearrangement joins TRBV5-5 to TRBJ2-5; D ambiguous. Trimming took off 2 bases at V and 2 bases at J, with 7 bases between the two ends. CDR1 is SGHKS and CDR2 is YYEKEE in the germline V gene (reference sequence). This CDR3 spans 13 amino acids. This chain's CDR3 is CASSFQVQETQYF. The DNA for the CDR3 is TGTGCCAGCAGCTTTCAGGTACAAGAGACCCAGTACTTC.

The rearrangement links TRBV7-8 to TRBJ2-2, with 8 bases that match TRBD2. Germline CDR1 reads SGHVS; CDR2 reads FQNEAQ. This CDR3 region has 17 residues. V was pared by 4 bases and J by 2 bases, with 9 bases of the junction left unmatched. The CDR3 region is CASSWRTGGKNTGELFF. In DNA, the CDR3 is TGTGCCAGCAGCTGGAGGACGGGAGGGAAAAACACCGGGGAGCTGTTTTTT.

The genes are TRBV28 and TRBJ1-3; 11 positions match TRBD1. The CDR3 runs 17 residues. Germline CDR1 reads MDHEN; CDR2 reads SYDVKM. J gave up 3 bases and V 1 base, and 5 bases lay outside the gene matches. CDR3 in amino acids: CASSLLGGQGDGNTIYF. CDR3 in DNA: TGTGCCAGCAGTTTATTAGGGGGACAGGGGGATGGAAACACCATATATTTT.

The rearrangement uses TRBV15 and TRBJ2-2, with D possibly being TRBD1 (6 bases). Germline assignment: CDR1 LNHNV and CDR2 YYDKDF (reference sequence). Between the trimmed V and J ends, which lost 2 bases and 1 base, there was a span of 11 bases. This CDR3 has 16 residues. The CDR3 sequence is CATSRNRVGNTGELFF. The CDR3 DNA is TGTGCCACCAGCAGAAACAGGGTAGGGAACACCGGGGAGCTGTTTTTT.